A single sample gave rise to the 20 T cell receptor beta chains below, sequenced in a study of beta chain features in type 1 diabetes (dated by TCRdb to 2017 to 2018). Overall study outcomes, separate from this receptor: Type 1 diabetes patients showed a moderate but significant shortening of TCRB CDR3 length in all four CD4+ subsets.

No antigen has been identified for these receptors. The library was obtained by the immunoSEQ multiplex PCR assay. All of the isolated RNA was reverse transcribed with the High Capacity cDNA Reverse Transcription Kit, so expressed TCRB transcripts were sequenced. The table comes from immuneACCESS by way of TCRdb, which keeps in-frame sequences with V and J called. Part of the clones is missing from these tables; in studies checked, under half for an unresolved V gene and the rest for unknown reasons. The sample table records some 700,000 clones; around 15% of these occur just once. The ten biggest clones cover approximately 0.02% of the sample. The sample taken for sequencing was naive CD4+ T cells from blood. The cell subset or site label, read with the paper, signifies: true naive CD4+ T cells. These receptors came from a man younger than 35 with type 1 diabetes.

This clone was detected only a few times. The V and J genes are TRBV2 and TRBJ1-6, with D unclear. The CDR3 covers 13 residues. V lost 7 bases and J 1 base, leaving 5 bases between the germline ends. Germline-derived CDR1 and CDR2 are SNHLY and FYNNEI. CDR3: CASMVSYNSPLHF. The CDR3, as DNA: TGTGCCAGCATGGTGTCCTATAATTCACCCCTCCACTTT.

This clone was recorded a few times. This chain joins TRBV29-1 and TRBJ2-3, with D perhaps TRBD1 or TRBD2 (5 bases each). This CDR3 has 13 residues. V was trimmed by 4 bases and J by 3 bases, leaving 11 bases between them. Germline CDR1 is SQVTM and CDR2 is ANQGSEA. The DNA for the CDR3 is TGCAGCGTTGTTTGGGGGACGACAGATACGCAGTATTTT. It codes for CSVVWGTTDTQYF.

The chain is built from TRBV6-6 and TRBJ2-7, with 7 bases identical to TRBD1. The CDR3 runs to 14 residues. Germline V gene sequence: CDR1 MNHNY, CDR2 SVGAGI (reference sequence). V lost 4 bases, J lost 0 bases, and 3 bases stayed unmatched. This chain's CDR3 is CASSLTGSSYEQYF. CDR3 bases: TGTGCCAGCAGTTTGACAGGGTCCTCCTACGAGCAGTACTTC.

This clone has more than one count but fewer than ten. The chain recombines TRBV5-1 with TRBJ1-4, with D unresolved. The CDR3 spans 15 residues. Germline V gene data show CDR1 as SGHRS and CDR2 as YFSETQ. V gave up 4 bases and J gave up 8 bases, with 18 bases separating them. CDR3 coding DNA: TGCGCCAGCAGCCCAGGATGGCAGGATATAGAAAAACTGTTTTTT. This encodes CASSPGWQDIEKLFF.

The table lists this clone with a few counts. The chain uses TRBV6-6 and TRBJ1-1; D is ambiguous. Trimming took off 6 bases at V and 1 base at J, with 15 bases between the two ends. Germline CDR1 and CDR2: MNHNY and SVGAGI (reference sequence). The CDR3 loop spans 15 amino acids. CDR3 sequence (DNA): TGTGCCAGCAGCGGCCGTGGCGAGCCGAACACTGAAGCTTTCTTT. Translation gives CASSGRGEPNTEAFF.

The J gene is TRBJ2-4, the V gene TRBV7-2; weak D call: TRBD1 (5 bases). V lost 1 base, J lost 5 bases, and 12 bases lay in between. This CDR3 comprises 15 residues. Germline V gene sequence: CDR1 SGHTA, CDR2 FQGNSA. The CDR3 coding sequence is TGTGCCAGCAGCTTAGGCAGGGCGGCCCAAAACATTCAGTACTTC. Translated, it gives CASSLGRAAQNIQYF.

This clone has a handful of counts. CDR3 in DNA: TGTGCCAGCAGCCGAGACAGTCAAGAGACCCAGTACTTC. Encoded protein: CASSRDSQETQYF. The chain is built from TRBV5-6 and TRBJ2-5; D is perhaps TRBD1 (5 bases). CDR3 length: 13 amino acids. CDR1 SGHDT and CDR2 YYEEEE come from the germline V gene. The V gene lost 4 bases and the J gene lost 2 bases, with 9 bases spanning the gap.

This clone was picked up a small number of times. This chain uses TRBV7-2 with TRBJ1-1; D unclear. This CDR3 region has 12 residues. Germline V lookup: CDR1 SGHTA, CDR2 FQGNSA. The V and J ends lost 1 base and 5 bases respectively, with 5 bases between them. The CDR3 here is CASSLVRTEAFF. The CDR3 DNA reads as TGTGCCAGCAGCTTAGTGAGGACTGAAGCTTTCTTT.

V and J are TRBV7-2 and TRBJ2-5; TRBD1 aligns across 7 bases. V trimming: 6 bases; J trimming: 1 base; junction bases outside the gene matches: 2. Germline CDR1 is SGHTA and CDR2 is FQGNSA. The CDR3 spans 13 residues. The chain's CDR3 is CASSGTVQETQYF. CDR3 DNA sequence: TGTGCCAGCAGTGGGACAGTCCAAGAGACCCAGTACTTC.

The sample holds a few counts of this clone. The V gene is TRBV7-9, the J gene TRBJ1-2, with a weak D call TRBD1 (5 bases). In germline, CDR1 is SEHNR, CDR2 FQNEAQ (reference sequence). This CDR3 is 15 amino acids long. Deletions cut 7 bases from V and 0 bases from J, with 15 bases between. The DNA of the CDR3 is TGTGCCAGCACCGTGGGGACTGGTACTAACTATGGCTACACCTTC. This encodes CASTVGTGTNYGYTF.

The chain combines TRBV2 with TRBJ2-7; D is undetermined. V lost 3 bases and J 5 bases, leaving 8 bases between the germline ends. The CDR3 spans 12 residues. The germline CDR1 and CDR2 sequences are SNHLY and FYNNEI. The CDR3, as DNA: TGTGCCAGCAGTGACCAACTCCACGAGCAGTACTTC. Encoded protein: CASSDQLHEQYF.

In this sample, this clone turned up a few times. The chain has TRBV14 and TRBJ1-2; 7 bases are a match to TRBD1. Germline V gene lookup returns CDR1 SGHDN and CDR2 FVKESK. The CDR3 is 14 amino acids. V shed 6 bases, J shed 2 bases, and the junction held 6 bases outside the gene matches. The CDR3 nucleotides read TGTGCCAGCAGTCCGGACAGGATCAACTATGGCTACACCTTC. This codes for CASSPDRINYGYTF.

This clone was found a few times. The chain joins TRBV5-1 to TRBJ1-2; 7 bases are a match to TRBD1. Germline CDR1 reads SGHRS; CDR2 reads YFSETQ. The length of the CDR3 is 13 residues. The J segment lost 4 bases and the V segment lost 3 bases, leaving 3 bases of the junction unmatched. The CDR3 reads CASSSTGLYGYTF. Here the CDR3 DNA reads TGCGCCAGCAGCTCGACAGGGCTCTATGGCTACACCTTC.

The genes are TRBV6-5 and TRBJ1-5, with D hard to call. Trimming stripped 4 bases from V and 4 bases from J, with 11 bases between. Germline V gene data show CDR1 as MNHEY and CDR2 as SVGAGI. This CDR3 has 14 residues. The CDR3 spells CASSFGQANQPQHF. The CDR3 DNA reads TGTGCCAGCAGTTTCGGGCAGGCTAATCAGCCCCAGCATTTT.

This clone appeared a few times. This rearrangement joins TRBV30 to TRBJ1-5, with D tentatively TRBD1 (5 bases). V gave up 1 base and J gave up 9 bases, with 16 bases separating them. Germline V gene lookup returns CDR1 GTSNPN and CDR2 SVGIG (reference sequence). The CDR3 is 14 residues long. CDR3 DNA sequence: TGTGCCTGGAGTGCCGACTGGGGCCAGAGGCCCCAGCATTTT. Protein product: CAWSADWGQRPQHF. The complete variable domain, with remaining parts taken from reference TRBV30 and TRBJ1-5, reads SQTIHQWPATLVQPVGSPLSLECTVEGTSNPNLYWYRQAAGRGLQLLFYSVGIGQISSEVPQNLSASRPQDRQFILSSKKLLLSDSGFYLCAWSADWGQRPQHFGDGTRLSIL.

This clone was seen a handful of times. The chain employs TRBV2 and TRBJ1-1, with D hard to call. CDR3 length: 14 residues. CDR1 is SNHLY and CDR2 is FYNNEI in the germline V gene. Trimming cost V 4 bases and J 2 bases, with 11 bases left between them. This chain's CDR3 is CASSGALRNTEAFF. CDR3 in DNA: TGTGCCAGCAGTGGGGCGTTGAGAAACACTGAAGCTTTCTTT.

A remark on this clone: The sample contains more than one DNA sequence encoding this CDR3. The CDR3 nucleotides are TGCGCCAGCAGCTCGGACAGCAGCACAGATACGCAGTATTTT. It yields the protein CASSSDSSTDTQYF. This chain connects TRBV5-1 to TRBJ2-3, with TRBD1 as a possible D gene (6 bases). Deletions cut 3 bases from V and 0 bases from J, with 8 bases between. Germline CDR1 and CDR2: SGHRS and YFSETQ. The CDR3 has 14 residues.

The chain joins TRBV7-8 to TRBJ1-3, with D maybe TRBD1 (6 bases). V gave up 5 bases and J gave up 0 bases, with 14 bases separating them. Germline V gives CDR1 SGHVS, CDR2 FQNEAQ. The CDR3 covers 16 residues. The CDR3 here is CASSPDRLSSGNTIYF. The CDR3 coding sequence is TGTGCCAGCAGCCCAGACAGGCTGAGCTCTGGAAACACCATATATTTT.

The J gene is TRBJ1-4, the V gene TRBV4-1; D perhaps matches TRBD1 (6 bases). Germline V CDR1 and CDR2: MGHRA, YSYEKL. Deletions cut 1 base from V and 10 bases from J, with 16 bases between. The CDR3 is 15 amino acids. The chain's CDR3 is CASSQADSWEGKLFF. The CDR3 DNA reads as TGCGCCAGCAGCCAAGCGGACAGTTGGGAAGGAAAACTGTTTTTT.

This clone was seen more than once but under ten times. V and J are TRBV28 and TRBJ2-4; D is undetermined. V shed 10 bases and J shed 5 bases, with 6 bases lying between them. CDR3 length: 10 amino acids. Germline CDR1 reads MDHEN; CDR2 reads SYDVKM. The CDR3 DNA reads TGTGCCACCGCGCAAAACATTCAGTACTTC. Its protein is CATAQNIQYF.